This T cell receptor (beta chain) was recovered during a study of PD-L1 blockade in urothelial cancer. As for the study in general: Beginning around 2014, patients received atezolizumab, given as 1,200 mg intravenously every 3 weeks. About 90% of the 29 patients were men with bladder-origin urothelial cancer.

Germline V lookup: CDR1 LNHDA, CDR2 SQIVND (reference sequence). The junction had 11 bases not matched to a gene; V was cut back by 4 bases and J by 3 bases. The CDR3 covers 17 residues. Only a few counts were recorded for this clone. The time point is: pretreatment peripheral blood. Sequencing was performed with immunoSEQ multiplex PCR; in TCRdb, only in-frame clones are kept and a portion is missing. The sample lists 95,000 or so clones, around 90% seen once, with approximately 2% in the top ten. The TCR comes from a man aged 60 to 75 with urothelial cancer. The material was PBMCs, obtained around atezolizumab (anti-PD-L1) treatment. The V and J genes are TRBV19 and TRBJ2-7, with 11 positions matching TRBD2. CDR3 nucleotides: TGTGCCAGTAGTAGGGGACTAGCGGAGGTGGGGAACTACGAGCAGTACTTC. Protein sequence: CASSRGLAEVGNYEQYF.